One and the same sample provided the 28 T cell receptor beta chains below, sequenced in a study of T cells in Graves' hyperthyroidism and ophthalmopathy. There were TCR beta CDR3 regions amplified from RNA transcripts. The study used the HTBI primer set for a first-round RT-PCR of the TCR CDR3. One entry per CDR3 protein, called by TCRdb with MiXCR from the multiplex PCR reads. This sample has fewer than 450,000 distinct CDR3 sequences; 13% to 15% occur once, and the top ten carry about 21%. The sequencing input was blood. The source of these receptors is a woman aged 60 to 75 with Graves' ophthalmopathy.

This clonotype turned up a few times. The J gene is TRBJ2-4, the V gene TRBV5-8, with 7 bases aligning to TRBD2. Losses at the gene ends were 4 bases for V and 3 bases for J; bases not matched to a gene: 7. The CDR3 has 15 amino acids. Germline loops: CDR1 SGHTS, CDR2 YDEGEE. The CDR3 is CASSPSWEGKNIQYF. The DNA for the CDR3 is TGTGCCAGCAGCCCCTCGTGGGAGGGCAAAAACATTCAGTACTTC.

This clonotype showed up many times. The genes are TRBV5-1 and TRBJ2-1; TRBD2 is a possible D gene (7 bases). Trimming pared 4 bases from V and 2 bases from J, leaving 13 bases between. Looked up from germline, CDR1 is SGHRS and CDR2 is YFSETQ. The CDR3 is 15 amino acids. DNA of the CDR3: TGCGCCAGCAGCCCTGGGGGGGCCCCCTACAATGAGCAGTTCTTC. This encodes CASSPGGAPYNEQFF.

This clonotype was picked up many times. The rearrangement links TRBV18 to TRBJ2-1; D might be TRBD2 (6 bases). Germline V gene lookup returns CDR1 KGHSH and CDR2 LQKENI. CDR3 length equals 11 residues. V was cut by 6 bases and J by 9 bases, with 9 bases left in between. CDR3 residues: CASSGGGEQFF. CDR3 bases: TGTGCCAGCTCCGGGGGTGGTGAGCAGTTCTTC.

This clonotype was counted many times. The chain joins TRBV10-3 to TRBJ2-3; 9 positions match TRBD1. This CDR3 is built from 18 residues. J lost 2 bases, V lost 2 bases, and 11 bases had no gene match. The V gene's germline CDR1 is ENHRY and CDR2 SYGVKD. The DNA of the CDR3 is TGTGCCATCAGTGAGAGGGGGGGGACAGGGCCCCCCACAGATACGCAGTATTTT. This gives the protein CAISERGGTGPPTDTQYF.

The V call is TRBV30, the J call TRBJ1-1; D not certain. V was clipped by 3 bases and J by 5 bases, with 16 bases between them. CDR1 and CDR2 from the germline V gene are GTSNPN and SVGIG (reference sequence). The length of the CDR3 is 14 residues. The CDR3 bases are TGTGCCTGGAGCCGGGAATCCAAGAGGACTGAAGCTTTCTTT. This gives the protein CAWSRESKRTEAFF.

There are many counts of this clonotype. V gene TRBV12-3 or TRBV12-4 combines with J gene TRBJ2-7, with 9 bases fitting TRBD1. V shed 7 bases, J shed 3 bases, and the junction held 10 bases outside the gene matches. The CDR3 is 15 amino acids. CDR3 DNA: TGTGCCAGCACTTTCGTTGGACAGGGGATCTACGAGCAGTACTTC. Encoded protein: CASTFVGQGIYEQYF.

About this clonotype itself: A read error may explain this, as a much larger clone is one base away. In DNA form, the CDR3 reads TGTACCAGCAGTTACTCGACGGGCCCTAACGAGCAGTACTTC. It is translated as CTSSYSTGPNEQYF. The V call is TRBV6-6, the J call TRBJ2-7; no clear D. This CDR3 is 14 amino acids long. Germline CDR1 is MNHNY and CDR2 is SVGAGI (reference sequence).

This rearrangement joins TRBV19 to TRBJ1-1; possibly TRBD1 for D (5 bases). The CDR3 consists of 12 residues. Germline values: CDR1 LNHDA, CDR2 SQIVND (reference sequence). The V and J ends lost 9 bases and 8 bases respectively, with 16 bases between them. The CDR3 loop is CASSTRVSEAFF. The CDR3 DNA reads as TGTGCCAGCTCAACCAGGGTCTCCGAAGCTTTCTTT.

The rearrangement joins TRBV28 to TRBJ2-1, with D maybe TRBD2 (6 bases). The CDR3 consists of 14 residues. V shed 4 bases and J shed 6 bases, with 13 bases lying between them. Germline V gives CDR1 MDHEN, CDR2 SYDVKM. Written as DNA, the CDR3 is TGTGCCAGCAGTTATAGGGAGGCCCTCAATGAGCAGTTCTTC. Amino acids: CASSYREALNEQFF.

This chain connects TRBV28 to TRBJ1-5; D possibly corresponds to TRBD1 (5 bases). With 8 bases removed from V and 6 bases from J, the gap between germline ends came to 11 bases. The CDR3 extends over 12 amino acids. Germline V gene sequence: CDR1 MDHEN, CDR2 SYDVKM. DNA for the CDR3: TGTGCCAGCGAAAGGGGAGGTCAGCCCCAGCATTTT. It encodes CASERGGQPQHF.

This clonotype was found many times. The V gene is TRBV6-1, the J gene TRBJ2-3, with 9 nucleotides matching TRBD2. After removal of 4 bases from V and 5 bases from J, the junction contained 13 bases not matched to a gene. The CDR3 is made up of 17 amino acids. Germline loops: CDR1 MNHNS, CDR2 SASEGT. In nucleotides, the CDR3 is TGTGCCAGCAGTGCCGTAGGAGCGGGGGGCCTCCTAGATACGCAGTATTTT. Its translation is CASSAVGAGGLLDTQYF.

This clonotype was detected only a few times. CDR3 in DNA: TGTGCCAGTAGTACCGGACAGGTGGGGGAGCAGTTCTTC. Protein sequence: CASSTGQVGEQFF. The chain recombines TRBV19 with TRBJ2-1; TRBD1 matches 7 bases. V gave up 4 bases and J gave up 10 bases; unmatched junction bases: 7. CDR1 and CDR2 from the germline V gene are LNHDA and SQIVND (reference sequence). This CDR3 region has 13 residues.

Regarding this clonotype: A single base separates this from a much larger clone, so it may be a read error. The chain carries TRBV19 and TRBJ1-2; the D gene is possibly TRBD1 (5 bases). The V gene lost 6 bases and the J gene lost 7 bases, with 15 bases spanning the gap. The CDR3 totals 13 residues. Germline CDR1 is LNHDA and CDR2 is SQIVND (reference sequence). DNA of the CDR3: TGTGCCAGTAGGCCAACGGGGGTCGGTGGCTACACCTTC. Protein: CASRPTGVGGYTF.

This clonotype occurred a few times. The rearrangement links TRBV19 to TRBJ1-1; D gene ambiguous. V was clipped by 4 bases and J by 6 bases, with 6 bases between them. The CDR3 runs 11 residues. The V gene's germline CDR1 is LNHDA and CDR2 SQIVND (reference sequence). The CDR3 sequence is CASSNTPEAFF. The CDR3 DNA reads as TGTGCCAGTAGTAATACACCTGAAGCTTTCTTT.

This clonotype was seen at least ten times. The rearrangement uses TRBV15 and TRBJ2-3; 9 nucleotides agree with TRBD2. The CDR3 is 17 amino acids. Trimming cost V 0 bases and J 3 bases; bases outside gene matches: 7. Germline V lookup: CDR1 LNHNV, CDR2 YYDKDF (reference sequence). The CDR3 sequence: CATSRDVAGERTDTQYF. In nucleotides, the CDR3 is TGTGCCACCAGCAGAGATGTAGCGGGAGAGAGGACAGATACGCAGTATTTT.

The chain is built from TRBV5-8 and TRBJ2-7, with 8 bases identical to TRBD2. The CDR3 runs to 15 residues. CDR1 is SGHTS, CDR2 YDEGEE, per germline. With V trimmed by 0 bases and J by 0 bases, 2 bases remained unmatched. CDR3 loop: CASSLGSGASYEQYF. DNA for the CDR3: TGTGCCAGCAGCTTGGGTAGCGGGGCCTCCTACGAGCAGTACTTC.

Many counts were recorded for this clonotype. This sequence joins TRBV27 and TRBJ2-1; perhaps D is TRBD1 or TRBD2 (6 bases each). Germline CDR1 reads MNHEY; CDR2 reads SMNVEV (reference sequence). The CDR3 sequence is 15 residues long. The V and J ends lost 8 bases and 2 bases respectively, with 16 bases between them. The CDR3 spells CASLREGGAYNEQFF. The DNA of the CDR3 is TGTGCCAGCCTCCGTGAGGGGGGCGCCTACAATGAGCAGTTCTTC.

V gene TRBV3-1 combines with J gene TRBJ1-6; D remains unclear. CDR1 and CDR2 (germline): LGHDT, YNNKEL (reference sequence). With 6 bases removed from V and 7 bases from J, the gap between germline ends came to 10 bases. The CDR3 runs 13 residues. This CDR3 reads CASRGPLNSPLHF. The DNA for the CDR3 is TGTGCCAGCAGAGGTCCACTCAATTCACCCCTCCACTTT.

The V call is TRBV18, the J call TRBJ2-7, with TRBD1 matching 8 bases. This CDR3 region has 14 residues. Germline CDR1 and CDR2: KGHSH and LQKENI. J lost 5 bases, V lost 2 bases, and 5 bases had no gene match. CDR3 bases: TGTGCCAGCTCACCAAGGACAGGGATCGACGAGCAGTACTTC. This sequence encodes CASSPRTGIDEQYF.

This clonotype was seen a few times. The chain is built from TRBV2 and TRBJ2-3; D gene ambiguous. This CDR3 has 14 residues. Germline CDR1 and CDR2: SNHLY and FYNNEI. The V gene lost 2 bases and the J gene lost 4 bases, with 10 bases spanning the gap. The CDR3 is CASSENVHSDTQYF. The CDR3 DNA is TGTGCCAGCAGTGAAAACGTACACTCAGATACGCAGTATTTT.

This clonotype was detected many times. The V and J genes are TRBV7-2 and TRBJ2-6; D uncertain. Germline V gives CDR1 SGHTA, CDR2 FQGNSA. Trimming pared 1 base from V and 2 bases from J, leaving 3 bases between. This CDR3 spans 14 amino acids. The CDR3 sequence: CASSLGPGANVLTF. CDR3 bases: TGTGCCAGCAGCTTAGGTCCTGGGGCCAACGTCCTGACTTTC.

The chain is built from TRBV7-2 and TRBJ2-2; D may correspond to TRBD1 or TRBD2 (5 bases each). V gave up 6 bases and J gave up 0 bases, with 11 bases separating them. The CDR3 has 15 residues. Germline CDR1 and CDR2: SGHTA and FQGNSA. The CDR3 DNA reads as TGTGCCAGCAGTCAGGGAGCCCCGAACACCGGGGAGCTGTTTTTT. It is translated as CASSQGAPNTGELFF.

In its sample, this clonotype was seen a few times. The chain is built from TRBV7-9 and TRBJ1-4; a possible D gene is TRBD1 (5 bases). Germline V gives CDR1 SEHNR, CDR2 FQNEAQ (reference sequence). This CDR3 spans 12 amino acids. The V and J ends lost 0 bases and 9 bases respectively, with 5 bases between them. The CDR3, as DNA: TGTGCCAGCAGCTTAGCGGACAAAAAACTGTTTTTT. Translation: CASSLADKKLFF.

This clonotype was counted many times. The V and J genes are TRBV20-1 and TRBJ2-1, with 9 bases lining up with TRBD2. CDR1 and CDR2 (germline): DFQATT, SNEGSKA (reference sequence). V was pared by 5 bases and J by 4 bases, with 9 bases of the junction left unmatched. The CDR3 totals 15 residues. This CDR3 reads CSAPRAGGGYNEQFF. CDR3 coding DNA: TGCAGTGCTCCCAGGGCGGGAGGGGGGTACAATGAGCAGTTCTTC.

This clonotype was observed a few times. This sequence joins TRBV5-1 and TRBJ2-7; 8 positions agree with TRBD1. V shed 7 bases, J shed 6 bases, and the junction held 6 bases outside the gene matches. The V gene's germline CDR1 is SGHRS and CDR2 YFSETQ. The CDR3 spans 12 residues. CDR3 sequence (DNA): TGCGCCAGCCGGACAGGGTCGGGCGAGCAGTACTTC. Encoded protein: CASRTGSGEQYF.

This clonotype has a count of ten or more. CDR3 loop: CASSDARGVLRTGELFF. The CDR3, as DNA: TGTGCCAGCAGCGACGCTCGGGGGGTCTTAAGGACCGGGGAGCTGTTTTTT. The V gene is TRBV2, the J gene TRBJ2-2, with 7 bases fitting TRBD2. CDR1 and CDR2 from the germline V gene are SNHLY and FYNNEI. The CDR3 totals 17 residues. The trim removed 6 bases at V and 5 bases at J, leaving 15 bases unmatched.

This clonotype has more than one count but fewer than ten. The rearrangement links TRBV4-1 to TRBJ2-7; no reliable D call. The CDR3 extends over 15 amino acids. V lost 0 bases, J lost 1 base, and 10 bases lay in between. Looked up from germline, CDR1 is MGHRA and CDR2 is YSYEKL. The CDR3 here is CASSQDPQLSYEQYF. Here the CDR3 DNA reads TGCGCCAGCAGCCAAGACCCCCAGCTGTCCTACGAGCAGTACTTC.

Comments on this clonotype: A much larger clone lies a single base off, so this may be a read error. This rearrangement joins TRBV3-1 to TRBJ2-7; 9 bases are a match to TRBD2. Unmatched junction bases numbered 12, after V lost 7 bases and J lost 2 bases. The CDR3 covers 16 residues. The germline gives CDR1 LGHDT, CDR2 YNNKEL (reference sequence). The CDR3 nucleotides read TGTGCCAGCATCCGAGAGGCGGGAGGGCCCCCCTACGAGCAGTACTTC. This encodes CASIREAGGPPYEQYF.